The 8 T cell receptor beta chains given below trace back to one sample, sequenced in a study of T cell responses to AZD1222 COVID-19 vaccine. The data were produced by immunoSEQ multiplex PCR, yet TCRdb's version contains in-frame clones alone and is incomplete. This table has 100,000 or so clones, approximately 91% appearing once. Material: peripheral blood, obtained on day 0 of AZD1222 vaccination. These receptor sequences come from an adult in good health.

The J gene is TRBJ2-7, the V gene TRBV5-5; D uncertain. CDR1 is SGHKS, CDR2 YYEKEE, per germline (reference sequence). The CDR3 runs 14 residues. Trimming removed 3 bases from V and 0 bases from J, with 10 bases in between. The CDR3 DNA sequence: TGTGCCAGCAGCTCGTATCTATCCTCCTACGAGCAGTACTTC. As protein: CASSSYLSSYEQYF.

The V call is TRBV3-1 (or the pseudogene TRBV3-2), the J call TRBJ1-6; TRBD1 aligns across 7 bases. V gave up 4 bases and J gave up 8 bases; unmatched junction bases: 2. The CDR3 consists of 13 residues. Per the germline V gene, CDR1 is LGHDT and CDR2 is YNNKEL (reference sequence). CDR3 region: CASSRQGDSPLHF. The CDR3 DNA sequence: TGTGCCAGCAGCCGACAGGGAGATTCACCCCTCCACTTT.

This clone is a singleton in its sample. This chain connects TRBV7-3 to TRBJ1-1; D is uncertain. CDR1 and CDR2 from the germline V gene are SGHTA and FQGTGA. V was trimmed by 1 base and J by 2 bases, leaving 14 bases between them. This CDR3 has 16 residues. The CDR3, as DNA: TGTGCCAGCAGCTTAATCCACGCAGCTTACAACACTGAAGCTTTCTTT. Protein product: CASSLIHAAYNTEAFF.

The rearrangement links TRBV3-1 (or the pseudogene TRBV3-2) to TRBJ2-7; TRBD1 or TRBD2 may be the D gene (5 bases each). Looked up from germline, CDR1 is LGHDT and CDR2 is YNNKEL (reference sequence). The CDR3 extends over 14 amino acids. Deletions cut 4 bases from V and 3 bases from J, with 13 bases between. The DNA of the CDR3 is TGTGCCAGCAGCCCCGAAACTGGGGGCTACGAGCAGTACTTC. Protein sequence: CASSPETGGYEQYF.

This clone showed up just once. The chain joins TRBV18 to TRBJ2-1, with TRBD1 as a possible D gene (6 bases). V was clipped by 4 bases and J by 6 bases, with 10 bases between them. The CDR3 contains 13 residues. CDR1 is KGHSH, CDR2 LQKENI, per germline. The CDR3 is CASSRTETNEQFF. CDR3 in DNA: TGTGCCAGCTCACGGACAGAAACCAATGAGCAGTTCTTC.

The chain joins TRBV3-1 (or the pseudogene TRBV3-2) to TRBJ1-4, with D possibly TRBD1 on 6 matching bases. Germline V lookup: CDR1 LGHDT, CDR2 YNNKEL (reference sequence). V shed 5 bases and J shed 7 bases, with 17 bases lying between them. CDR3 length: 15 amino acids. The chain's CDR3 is CASSSGTGWREKLFF. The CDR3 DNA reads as TGTGCCAGCAGCTCTGGCACAGGGTGGCGTGAAAAACTGTTTTTT.

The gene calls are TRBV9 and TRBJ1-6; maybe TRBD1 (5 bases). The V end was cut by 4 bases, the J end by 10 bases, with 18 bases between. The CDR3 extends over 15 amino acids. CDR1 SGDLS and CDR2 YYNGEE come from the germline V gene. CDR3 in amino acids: CASSPMQGVGSPLHF. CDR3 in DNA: TGTGCCAGCAGCCCCATGCAGGGAGTAGGATCACCCCTCCACTTT. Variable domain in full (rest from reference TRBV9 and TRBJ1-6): DSGVTQTPKHLITATGQRVTLRCSPRSGDLSVYWYQQSLDQGLQFLIQYYNGEERAKGNILERFSAQQFPDLHSELNLSSLELGDSALYFCASSPMQGVGSPLHFGNGTRLTVT.

CDR3 sequence reads: CATSIAEGLAVKTQYF. The CDR3 bases are TGTGCCACCAGCATTGCTGAAGGACTAGCGGTTAAAACCCAGTACTTC. This chain connects TRBV15 to TRBJ2-5, with 10 positions matching TRBD2. Germline V lookup: CDR1 LNHNV, CDR2 YYDKDF (reference sequence). J gave up 8 bases and V 4 bases, and 13 bases lay outside the gene matches. This CDR3 contains 16 residues.